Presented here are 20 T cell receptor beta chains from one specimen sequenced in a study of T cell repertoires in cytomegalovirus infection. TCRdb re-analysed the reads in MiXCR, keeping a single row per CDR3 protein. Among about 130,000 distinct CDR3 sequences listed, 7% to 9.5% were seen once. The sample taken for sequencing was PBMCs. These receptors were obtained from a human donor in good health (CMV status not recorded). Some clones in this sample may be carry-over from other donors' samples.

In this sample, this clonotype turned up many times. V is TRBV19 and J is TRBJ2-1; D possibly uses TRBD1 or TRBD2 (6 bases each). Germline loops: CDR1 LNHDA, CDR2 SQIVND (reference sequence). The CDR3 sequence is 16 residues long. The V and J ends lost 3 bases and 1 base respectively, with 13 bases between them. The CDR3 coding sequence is TGTGCCAGTAGTATGGGGTTAGGGGGGTCCTACAATGAGCAGTTCTTC. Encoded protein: CASSMGLGGSYNEQFF.

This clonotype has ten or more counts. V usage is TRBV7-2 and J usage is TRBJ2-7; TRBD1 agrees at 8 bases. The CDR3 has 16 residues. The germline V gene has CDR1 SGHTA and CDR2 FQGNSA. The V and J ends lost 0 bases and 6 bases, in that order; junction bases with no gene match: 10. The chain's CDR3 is CASSLAGQGARGEQYF. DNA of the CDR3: TGTGCCAGCAGCTTAGCGGGCCAGGGGGCTAGAGGCGAGCAGTACTTC.

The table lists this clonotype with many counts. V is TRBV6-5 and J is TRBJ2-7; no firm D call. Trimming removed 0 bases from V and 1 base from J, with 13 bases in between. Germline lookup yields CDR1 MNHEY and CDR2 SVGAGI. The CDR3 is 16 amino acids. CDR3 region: CASSYSRAKLSYEQYF. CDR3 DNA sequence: TGTGCCAGCAGTTACTCGCGTGCAAAGCTTTCCTACGAGCAGTACTTC.

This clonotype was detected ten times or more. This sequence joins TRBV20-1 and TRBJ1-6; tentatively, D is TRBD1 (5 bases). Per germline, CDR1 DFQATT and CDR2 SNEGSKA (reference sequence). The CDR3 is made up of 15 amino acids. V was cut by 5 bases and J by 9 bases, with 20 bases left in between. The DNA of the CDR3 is TGCAGTGCTGATCCCTTCGGGGGGTTCGGTTCACCCCTCCACTTT. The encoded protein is CSADPFGGFGSPLHF.

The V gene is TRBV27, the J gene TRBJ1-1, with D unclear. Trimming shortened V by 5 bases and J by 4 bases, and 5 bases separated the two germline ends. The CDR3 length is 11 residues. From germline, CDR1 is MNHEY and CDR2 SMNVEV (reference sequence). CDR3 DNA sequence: TGTGCCAGCAGTGATTTCACTGAAGCTTTCTTT. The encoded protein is CASSDFTEAFF.

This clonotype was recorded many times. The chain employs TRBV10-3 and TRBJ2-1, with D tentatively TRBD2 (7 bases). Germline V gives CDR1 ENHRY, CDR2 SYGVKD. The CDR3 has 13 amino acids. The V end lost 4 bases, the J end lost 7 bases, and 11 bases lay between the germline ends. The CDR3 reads CAISVGGLNEQFF. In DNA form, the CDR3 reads TGTGCCATCAGTGTCGGGGGGCTGAATGAGCAGTTCTTC.

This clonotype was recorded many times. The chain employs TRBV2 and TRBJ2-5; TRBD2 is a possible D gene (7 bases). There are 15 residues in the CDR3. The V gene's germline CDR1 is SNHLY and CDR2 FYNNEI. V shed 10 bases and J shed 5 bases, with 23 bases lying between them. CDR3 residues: CATTEWAGAQETQYF. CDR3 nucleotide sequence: TGTGCCACCACGGAATGGGCGGGGGCCCAGGAGACCCAGTACTTC.

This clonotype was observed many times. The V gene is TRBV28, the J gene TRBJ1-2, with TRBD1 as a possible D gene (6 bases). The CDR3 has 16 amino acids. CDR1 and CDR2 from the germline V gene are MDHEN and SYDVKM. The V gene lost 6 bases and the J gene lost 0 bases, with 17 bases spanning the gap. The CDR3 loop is CASSKPRDKTNYGYTF. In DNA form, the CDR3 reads TGTGCCAGCAGCAAACCCCGGGACAAAACTAACTATGGCTACACCTTC.

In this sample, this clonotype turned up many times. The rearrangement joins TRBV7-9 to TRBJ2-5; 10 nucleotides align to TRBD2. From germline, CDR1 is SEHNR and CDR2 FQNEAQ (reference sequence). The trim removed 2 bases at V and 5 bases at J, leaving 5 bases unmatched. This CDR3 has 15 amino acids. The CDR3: CASSLSGGAGETQYF. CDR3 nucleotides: TGTGCCAGCAGCTTAAGCGGGGGGGCTGGGGAGACCCAGTACTTC. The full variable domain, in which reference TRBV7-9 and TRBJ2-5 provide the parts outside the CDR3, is DTGVSQNPRHKITKRGQNVTFRCDPISEHNRLYWYRQTLGQGPEFLTYFQNEAQLEKSRLLSDRFSAERPKGSFSTLEIQRTEQGDSAMYLCASSLSGGAGETQYFGPGTRLLVL.

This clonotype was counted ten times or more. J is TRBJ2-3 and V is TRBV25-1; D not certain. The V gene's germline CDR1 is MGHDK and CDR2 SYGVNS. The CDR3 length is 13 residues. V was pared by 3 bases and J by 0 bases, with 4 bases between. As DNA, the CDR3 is TGTGCCAGCAGTGACAGTAGCACAGATACGCAGTATTTT. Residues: CASSDSSTDTQYF.

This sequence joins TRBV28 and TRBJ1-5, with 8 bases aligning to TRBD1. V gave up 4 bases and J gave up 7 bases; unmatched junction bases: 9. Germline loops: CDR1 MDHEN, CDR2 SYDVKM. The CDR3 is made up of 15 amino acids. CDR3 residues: CASSSAGQGTQPQHF. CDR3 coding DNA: TGTGCCAGCAGTTCCGCCGGACAGGGAACGCAGCCCCAGCATTTT. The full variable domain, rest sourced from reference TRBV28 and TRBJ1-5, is DVKVTQSSRYLVKRTGEKVFLECVQDMDHENMFWYRQDPGLGLRLIYFSYDVKMKEKGDIPEGYSVSREKKERFSLILESASTNQTSMYLCASSSAGQGTQPQHFGDGTRLSIL.

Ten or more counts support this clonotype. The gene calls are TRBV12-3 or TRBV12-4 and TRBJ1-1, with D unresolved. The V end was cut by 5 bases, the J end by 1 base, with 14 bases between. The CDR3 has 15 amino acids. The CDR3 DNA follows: TGTGCCAGCAGTCTCCTGCTTGGGCAGAACACTGAAGCTTTCTTT. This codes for CASSLLLGQNTEAFF.

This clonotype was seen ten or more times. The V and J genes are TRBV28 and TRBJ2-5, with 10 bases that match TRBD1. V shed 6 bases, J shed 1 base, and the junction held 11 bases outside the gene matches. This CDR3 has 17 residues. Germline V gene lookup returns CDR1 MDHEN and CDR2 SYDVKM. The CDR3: CASSPGTGAAFQETQYF. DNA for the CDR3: TGTGCCAGCAGCCCAGGGACAGGGGCCGCATTCCAAGAGACCCAGTACTTC. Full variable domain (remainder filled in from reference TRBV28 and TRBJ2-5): DVKVTQSSRYLVKRTGEKVFLECVQDMDHENMFWYRQDPGLGLRLIYFSYDVKMKEKGDIPEGYSVSREKKERFSLILESASTNQTSMYLCASSPGTGAAFQETQYFGPGTRLLVL.

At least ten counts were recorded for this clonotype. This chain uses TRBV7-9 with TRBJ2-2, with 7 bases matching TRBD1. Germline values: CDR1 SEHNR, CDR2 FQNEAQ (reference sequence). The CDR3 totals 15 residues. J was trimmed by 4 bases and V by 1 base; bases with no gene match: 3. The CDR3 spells CASSLETGSTGELFF. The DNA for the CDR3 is TGTGCCAGCAGCTTAGAGACAGGGAGCACCGGGGAGCTGTTTTTT.

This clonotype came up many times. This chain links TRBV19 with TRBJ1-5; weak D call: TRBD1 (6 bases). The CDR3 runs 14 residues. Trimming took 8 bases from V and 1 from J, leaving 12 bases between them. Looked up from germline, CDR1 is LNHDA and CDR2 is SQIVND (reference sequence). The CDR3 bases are TGTGCCAGTTGGGGGCTCACGAGCAATCAGCCCCAGCATTTT. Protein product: CASWGLTSNQPQHF.

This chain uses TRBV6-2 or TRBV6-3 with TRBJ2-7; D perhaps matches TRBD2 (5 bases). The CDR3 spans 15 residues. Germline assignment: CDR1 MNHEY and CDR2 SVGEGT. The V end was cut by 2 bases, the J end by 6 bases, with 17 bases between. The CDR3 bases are TGTGCCAGCAGTTACCCCTCCGACGGCCGGGGCGAGCAGTACTTC. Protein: CASSYPSDGRGEQYF.

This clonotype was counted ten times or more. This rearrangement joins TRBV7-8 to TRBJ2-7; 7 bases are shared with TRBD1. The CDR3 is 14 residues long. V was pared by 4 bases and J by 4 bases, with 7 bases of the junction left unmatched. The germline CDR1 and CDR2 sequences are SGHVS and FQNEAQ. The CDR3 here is CASSWTGQSYEQYF. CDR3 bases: TGTGCCAGCAGCTGGACGGGACAGAGTTACGAGCAGTACTTC.

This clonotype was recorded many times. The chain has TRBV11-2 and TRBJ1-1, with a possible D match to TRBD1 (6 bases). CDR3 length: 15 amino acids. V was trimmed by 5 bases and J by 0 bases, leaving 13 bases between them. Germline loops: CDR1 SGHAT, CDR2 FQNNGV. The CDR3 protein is CASSILQGLNTEAFF. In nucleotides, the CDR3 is TGTGCCAGCAGCATCCTACAGGGTTTGAACACTGAAGCTTTCTTT.

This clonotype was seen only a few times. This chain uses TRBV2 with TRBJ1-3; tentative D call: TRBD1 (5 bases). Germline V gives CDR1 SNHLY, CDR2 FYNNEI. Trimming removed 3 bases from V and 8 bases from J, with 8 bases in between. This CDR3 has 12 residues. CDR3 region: CASSDEGDTIYF. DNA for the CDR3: TGTGCCAGCAGTGATGAAGGGGACACCATATATTTT.

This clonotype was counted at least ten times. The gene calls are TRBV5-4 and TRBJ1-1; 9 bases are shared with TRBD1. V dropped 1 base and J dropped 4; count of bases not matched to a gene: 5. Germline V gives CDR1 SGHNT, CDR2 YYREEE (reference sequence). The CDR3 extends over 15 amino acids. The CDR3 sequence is CASSLPGTGSTEAFF. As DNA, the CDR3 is TGTGCCAGCAGCTTGCCCGGGACAGGGAGCACTGAAGCTTTCTTT.